The 8 T cell receptor beta chains listed next were all sequenced from one sample in a study of T-cell reconstitution after alpha-beta-depleted transplantation in children. Unique molecular identifiers were incorporated during preparation of the TCRbeta library. TCRdb used MiXCR to reprocess the PCR reads, holding one entry per CDR3 protein. The table shows 200,000 to 300,000 distinct CDR3 sequences, with about 11% occurring only once. The sequencing used PBMCs from the stem cell graft donor, collected from the stem cell graft. These receptor sequences come from a human donor who donated a stem cell graft to a child with acute lymphoblastic leukemia.

V and J are TRBV7-2 and TRBJ2-3; D ambiguous. Germline V gives CDR1 SGHTA, CDR2 FQGNSA. The CDR3 is 14 amino acids. V was shortened by 5 bases and J by 7 bases, with 16 bases between the two germline ends. This chain's CDR3 is CASSLKVAEHTQYF. In nucleotides, the CDR3 is TGTGCCAGCAGCCTCAAGGTTGCGGAGCATACGCAGTATTTT.

This clonotype was detected many times. V gene TRBV11-2 combines with J gene TRBJ1-1, with a tentative D call TRBD1 (5 bases). CDR3 length: 14 amino acids. V dropped 0 bases and J dropped 8 bases, with 13 bases sitting between them. Germline CDR1 SGHAT, CDR2 FQNNGV. The CDR3 here is CASSLEFSGGEAFF. CDR3 sequence (DNA): TGTGCCAGCAGCTTAGAATTTTCCGGGGGAGAAGCTTTCTTT.

This clonotype appeared many times. V gene TRBV11-2 combines with J gene TRBJ2-5, with D perhaps assigned TRBD1 or TRBD2 (5 bases each). The V gene's germline CDR1 is SGHAT and CDR2 FQNNGV. CDR3 size: 15 residues. V gave up 8 bases and J gave up 5 bases, with 21 bases separating them. Written as DNA, the CDR3 is TGTGCCAGCCGAGGACCAGGGTGGGGCGGGGAGACCCAGTACTTC. This encodes CASRGPGWGGETQYF.

In its sample, this clonotype was seen many times. The chain employs TRBV10-2 and TRBJ2-1; 12 nucleotides line up with TRBD2. V trimming: 8 bases; J trimming: 9 bases; junction bases outside the gene matches: 8. Germline CDR1 reads WSHSY; CDR2 reads SAAADI. CDR3 length: 14 residues. The CDR3: CASGPSGGGIEQFF. In DNA form, the CDR3 reads TGCGCCAGCGGGCCTAGCGGGGGGGGTATTGAGCAGTTCTTC.

This clonotype was counted many times. The gene calls are TRBV4-3 and TRBJ1-4; unclear D gene. The V gene's germline CDR1 is LGHNA and CDR2 YSLEER. The length of the CDR3 is 15 residues. Trimming left V 3 bases short and J 3 bases short, with 11 bases between. The DNA of the CDR3 is TGCGCCAGCAGCCAGGATTTGGTGCCTAATGAAAAACTGTTTTTT. This gives the protein CASSQDLVPNEKLFF.

This clonotype came up many times. This chain joins TRBV6-2 or TRBV6-3 and TRBJ1-1, with D hard to call. CDR3 size: 13 residues. Germline loops: CDR1 MNHEY, CDR2 SVGEGT. V gave up 6 bases and J gave up 1 base, with 9 bases separating them. The CDR3 nucleotides are TGTGCCAGCAGCCAGTTACGGAACACTGAAGCTTTCTTT. Amino acids: CASSQLRNTEAFF.

This clonotype appeared many times. V gene TRBV12-3 or TRBV12-4 combines with J gene TRBJ2-2; D is possibly TRBD1 or TRBD2 (6 bases each). The CDR3 sequence is 15 residues long. Trimming left V 1 base short and J 5 bases short, with 11 bases between. CDR3 sequence: CASSLGLGGTGELFF. DNA of the CDR3: TGTGCCAGCAGTTTAGGACTAGGGGGGACCGGGGAGCTGTTTTTT.

At least ten counts were recorded for this clonotype. The chain combines TRBV19 with TRBJ1-5, with D uncertain. The CDR3 contains 13 residues. Germline V gene lookup returns CDR1 LNHDA and CDR2 SQIVND (reference sequence). Trimming cost V 4 bases and J 7 bases, with 11 bases left between them. CDR3 sequence reads: CASSKEGLQPQHF. The CDR3 DNA reads as TGTGCCAGTAGTAAAGAGGGCTTGCAGCCCCAGCATTTT.